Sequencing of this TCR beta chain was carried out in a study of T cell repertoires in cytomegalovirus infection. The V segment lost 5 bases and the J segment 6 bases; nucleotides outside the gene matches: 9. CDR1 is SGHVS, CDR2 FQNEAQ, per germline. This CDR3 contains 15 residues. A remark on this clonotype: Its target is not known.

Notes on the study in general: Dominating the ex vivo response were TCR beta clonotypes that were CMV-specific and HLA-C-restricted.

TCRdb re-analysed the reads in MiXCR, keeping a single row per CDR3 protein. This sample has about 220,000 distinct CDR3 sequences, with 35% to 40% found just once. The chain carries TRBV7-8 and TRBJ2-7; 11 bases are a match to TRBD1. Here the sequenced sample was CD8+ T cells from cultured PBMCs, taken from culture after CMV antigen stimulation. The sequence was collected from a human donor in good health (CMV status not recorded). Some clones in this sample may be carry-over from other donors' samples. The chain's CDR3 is CASSRRDRGLVEQYF. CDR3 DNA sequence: TGTGCCAGCAGCCGCCGGGACAGGGGGTTGGTCGAGCAGTACTTC.